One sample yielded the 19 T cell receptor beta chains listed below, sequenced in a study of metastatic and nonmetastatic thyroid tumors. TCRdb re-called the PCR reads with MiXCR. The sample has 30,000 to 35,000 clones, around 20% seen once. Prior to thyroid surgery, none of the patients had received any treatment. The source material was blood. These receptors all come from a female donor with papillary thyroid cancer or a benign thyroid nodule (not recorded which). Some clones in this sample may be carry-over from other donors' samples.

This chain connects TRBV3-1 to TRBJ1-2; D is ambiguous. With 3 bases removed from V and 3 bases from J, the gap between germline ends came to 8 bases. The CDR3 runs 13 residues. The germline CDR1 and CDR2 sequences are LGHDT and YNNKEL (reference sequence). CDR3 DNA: TGTGCCAGCAGCCACCTAAGGGACTATGGCTACACCTTC. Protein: CASSHLRDYGYTF.

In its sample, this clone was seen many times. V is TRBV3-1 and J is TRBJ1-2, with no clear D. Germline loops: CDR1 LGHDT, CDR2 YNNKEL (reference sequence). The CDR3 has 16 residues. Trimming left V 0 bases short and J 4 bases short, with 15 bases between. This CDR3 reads CASSQDHKVGIYGYTF. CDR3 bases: TGTGCCAGCAGCCAAGATCATAAGGTCGGAATCTATGGCTACACCTTC.

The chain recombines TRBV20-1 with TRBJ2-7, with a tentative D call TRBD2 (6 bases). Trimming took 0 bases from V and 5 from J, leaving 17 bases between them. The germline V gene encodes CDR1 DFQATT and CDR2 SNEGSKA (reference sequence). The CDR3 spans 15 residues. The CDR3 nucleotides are TGCAGTGCTAGAGATGGGCTCGGGGGAGTGAACGAGCAGTACTTC. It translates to CSARDGLGGVNEQYF.

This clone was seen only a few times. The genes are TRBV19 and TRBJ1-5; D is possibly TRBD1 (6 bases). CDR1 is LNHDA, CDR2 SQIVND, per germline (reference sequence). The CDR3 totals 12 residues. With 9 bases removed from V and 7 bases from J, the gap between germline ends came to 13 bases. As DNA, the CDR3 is TGTGCCAGCCAACAGGGAAACCAGCCCCAGCATTTT. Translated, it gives CASQQGNQPQHF. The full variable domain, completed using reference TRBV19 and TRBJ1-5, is DGGITQSPKYLFRKEGQNVTLSCEQNLNHDAMYWYRQDPGQGLRLIYYSQIVNDFQKGDIAEGYSVSREKKESFPLTVTSAQKNPTAFYLCASQQGNQPQHFGDGTRLSIL.

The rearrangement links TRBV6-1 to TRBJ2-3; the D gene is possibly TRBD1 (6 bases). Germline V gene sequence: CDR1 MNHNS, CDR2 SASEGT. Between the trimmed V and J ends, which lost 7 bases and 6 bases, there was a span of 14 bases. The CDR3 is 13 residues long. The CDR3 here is CASKGERWDTQYF. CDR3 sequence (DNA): TGTGCCAGCAAGGGGGAAAGGTGGGATACGCAGTATTTT.

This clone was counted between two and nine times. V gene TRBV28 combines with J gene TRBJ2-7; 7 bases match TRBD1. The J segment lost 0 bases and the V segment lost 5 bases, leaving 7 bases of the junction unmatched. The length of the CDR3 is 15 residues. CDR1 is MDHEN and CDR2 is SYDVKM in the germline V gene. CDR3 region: CASSPPTGLSYEQYF. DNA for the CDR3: TGTGCCAGCAGTCCCCCGACAGGGCTCTCCTACGAGCAGTACTTC.

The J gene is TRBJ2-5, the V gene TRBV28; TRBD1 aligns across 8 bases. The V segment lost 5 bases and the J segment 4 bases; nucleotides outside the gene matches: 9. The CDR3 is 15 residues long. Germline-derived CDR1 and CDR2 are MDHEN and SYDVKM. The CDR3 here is CASSGGQAVGETQYF. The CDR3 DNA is TGTGCCAGCAGTGGGGGACAGGCGGTAGGAGAGACCCAGTACTTC.

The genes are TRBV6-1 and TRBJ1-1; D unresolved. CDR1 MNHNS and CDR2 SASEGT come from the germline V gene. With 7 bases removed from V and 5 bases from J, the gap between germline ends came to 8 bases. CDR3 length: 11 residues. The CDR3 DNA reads TGTGCCAGCAAAAGGGAGACTGAAGCTTTCTTT. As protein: CASKRETEAFF.

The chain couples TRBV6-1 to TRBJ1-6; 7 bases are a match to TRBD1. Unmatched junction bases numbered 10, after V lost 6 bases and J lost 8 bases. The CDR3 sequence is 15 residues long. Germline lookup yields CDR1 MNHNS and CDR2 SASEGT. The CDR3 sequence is CASSFNNRGDSPLHF. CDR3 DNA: TGTGCCAGCAGCTTTAACAACAGGGGTGATTCACCCCTCCACTTT.

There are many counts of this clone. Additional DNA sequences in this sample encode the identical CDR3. CDR3 in amino acids: CASSFTWGGTEAFF. CDR3 bases: TGCGCCAGCAGCTTCACCTGGGGGGGCACTGAAGCTTTCTTT. This chain connects TRBV5-1 to TRBJ1-1; D might be TRBD1 (5 bases). Trimming pared 2 bases from V and 4 bases from J, leaving 12 bases between. The CDR3 is 14 residues long. Germline CDR1 is SGHRS and CDR2 is YFSETQ. Filled out from reference TRBV5-1 and TRBJ1-1, the complete variable domain reads KAGVTQTPRYLIKTRGQQVTLSCSPISGHRSVSWYQQTPGQGLQFLFEYFSETQRNKGNFPGRFSGRQFSNSRSEMNVSTLELGDSALYLCASSFTWGGTEAFFGQGTRLTVV.

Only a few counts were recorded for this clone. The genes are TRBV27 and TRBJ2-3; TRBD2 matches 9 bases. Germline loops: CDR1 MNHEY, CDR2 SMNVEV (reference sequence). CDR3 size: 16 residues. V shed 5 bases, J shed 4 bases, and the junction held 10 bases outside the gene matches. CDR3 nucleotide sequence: TGTGCCAGCAGTCCCTCGGTTAGCGGGAGTTCAGATACGCAGTATTTT. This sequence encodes CASSPSVSGSSDTQYF.

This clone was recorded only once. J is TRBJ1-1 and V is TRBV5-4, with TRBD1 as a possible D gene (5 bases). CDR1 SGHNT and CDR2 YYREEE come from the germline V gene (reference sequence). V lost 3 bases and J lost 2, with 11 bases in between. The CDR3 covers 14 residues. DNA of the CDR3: TGTGCCAGCAGCTGGAGGGGTAGAAACACTGAAGCTTTCTTT. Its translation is CASSWRGRNTEAFF.

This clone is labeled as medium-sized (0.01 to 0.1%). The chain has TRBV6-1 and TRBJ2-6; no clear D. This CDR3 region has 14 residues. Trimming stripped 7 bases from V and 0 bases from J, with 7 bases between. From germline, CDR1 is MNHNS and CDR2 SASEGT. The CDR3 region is CASKWSSGANVLTF. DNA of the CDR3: TGTGCCAGCAAATGGAGCTCTGGGGCCAACGTCCTGACTTTC.

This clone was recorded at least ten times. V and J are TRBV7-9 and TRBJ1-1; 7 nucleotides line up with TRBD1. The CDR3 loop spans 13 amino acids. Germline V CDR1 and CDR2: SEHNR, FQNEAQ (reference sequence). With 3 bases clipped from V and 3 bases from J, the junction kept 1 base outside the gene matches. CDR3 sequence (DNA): TGTGCCAGCAGCTTGCAGGGGGACACTGAAGCTTTCTTT. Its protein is CASSLQGDTEAFF. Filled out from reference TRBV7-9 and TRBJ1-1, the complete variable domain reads DTGVSQNPRHKITKRGQNVTFRCDPISEHNRLYWYRQTLGQGPEFLTYFQNEAQLEKSRLLSDRFSAERPKGSFSTLEIQRTEQGDSAMYLCASSLQGDTEAFFGQGTRLTVV.

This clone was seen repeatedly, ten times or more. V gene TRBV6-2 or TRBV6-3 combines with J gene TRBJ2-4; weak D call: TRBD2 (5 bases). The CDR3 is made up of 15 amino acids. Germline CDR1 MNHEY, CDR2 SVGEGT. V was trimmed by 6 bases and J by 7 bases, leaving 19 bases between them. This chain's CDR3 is CASSLDSSRGNIQYF. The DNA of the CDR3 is TGTGCCAGCAGCTTAGACTCCTCCAGAGGGAACATTCAGTACTTC.

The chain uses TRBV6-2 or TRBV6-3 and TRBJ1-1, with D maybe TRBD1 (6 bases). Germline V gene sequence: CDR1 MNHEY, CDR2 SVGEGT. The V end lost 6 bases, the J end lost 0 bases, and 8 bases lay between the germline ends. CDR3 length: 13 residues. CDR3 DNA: TGTGCCAGCAGACAGGGACTGAACACTGAAGCTTTCTTT. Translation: CASRQGLNTEAFF.

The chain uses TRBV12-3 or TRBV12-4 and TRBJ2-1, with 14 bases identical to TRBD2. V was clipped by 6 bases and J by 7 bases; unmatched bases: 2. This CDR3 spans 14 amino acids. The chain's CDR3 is CASRTSGRGNEQFF. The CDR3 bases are TGTGCCAGCAGGACTAGCGGGAGGGGAAATGAGCAGTTCTTC.

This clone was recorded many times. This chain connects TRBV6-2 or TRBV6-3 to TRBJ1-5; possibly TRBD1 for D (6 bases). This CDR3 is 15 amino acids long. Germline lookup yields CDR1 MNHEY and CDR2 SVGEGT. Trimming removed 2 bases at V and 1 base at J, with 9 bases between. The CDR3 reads CASSYLTGSNQPQHF. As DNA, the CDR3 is TGTGCCAGCAGTTACCTGACAGGAAGCAATCAGCCCCAGCATTTT.

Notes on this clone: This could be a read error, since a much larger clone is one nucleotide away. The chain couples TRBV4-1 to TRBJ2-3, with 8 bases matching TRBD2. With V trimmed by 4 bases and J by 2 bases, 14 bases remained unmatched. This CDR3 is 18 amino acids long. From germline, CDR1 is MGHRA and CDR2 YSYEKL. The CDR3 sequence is CASSPGRGVAGFTDTQYF. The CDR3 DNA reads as TGCGCCAGCAGCCCCGGGAGGGGGGTAGCGGGCTTCACAGATACGCAGTATTTT.